Below, 14 T cell receptor beta chains from the same sample are listed, as sequenced in a study of long-term antiretroviral therapy in people with HIV. Version v3.0 of the immunoSEQ assay was performed at survey level. Clones were sequenced by immunoSEQ multiplex PCR, and TCRdb holds only the in-frame ones, with some missing. The sample yields approximately 30,000 clones, 85% to 90% seen once. Specimen: unsorted PBMCs, collected 0.8 years after starting antiretroviral therapy. The receptor set was obtained from a woman in her 30s with HIV.

The chain employs TRBV6-5 and TRBJ1-1; 7 bases line up with TRBD1. V dropped 0 bases and J dropped 4; count of bases not matched to a gene: 5. Germline V gene lookup returns CDR1 MNHEY and CDR2 SVGAGI. The CDR3 has 15 amino acids. DNA for the CDR3: TGTGCCAGCAGTTACTCCTGGCAGGGGGTCACTGAAGCTTTCTTT. Protein: CASSYSWQGVTEAFF.

J is TRBJ2-3 and V is TRBV10-3; tentative D call: TRBD2 (5 bases). CDR3 length: 18 amino acids. Germline assignment: CDR1 ENHRY and CDR2 SYGVKD. Trimming took 3 bases from V and 0 from J, leaving 19 bases between them. CDR3 sequence: CAISEPLSGDPSTDTQYF. The CDR3 coding sequence is TGTGCCATCAGTGAACCATTGAGCGGAGACCCTAGCACAGATACGCAGTATTTT.

The rearrangement links TRBV19 to TRBJ2-2; 7 bases agree with TRBD1. Trimming at V came to 9 bases and at J to 6 bases, leaving 16 bases not matched to a gene. The CDR3 contains 16 residues. Per the germline V gene, CDR1 is LNHDA and CDR2 is SQIVND (reference sequence). The CDR3 loop is CASRFPGQRNSGELFF. The CDR3 DNA sequence: TGTGCCAGCCGTTTCCCGGGACAGCGGAATTCCGGGGAGCTGTTTTTT.

V and J are TRBV5-4 and TRBJ1-2, with TRBD1 matching 10 bases. Germline assignment: CDR1 SGHNT and CDR2 YYREEE (reference sequence). The ends lost 4 bases at V and 7 bases at J; junction bases unmatched: 10. This CDR3 comprises 15 residues. CDR3 DNA sequence: TGTGCCAGCAGCAAGGGTGGGACAGGGGTGCTTGGCTACACCTTC. Encoded protein: CASSKGGTGVLGYTF.

The gene calls are TRBV14 and TRBJ1-1, with a possible D match to TRBD1 (5 bases). Trimming took 4 bases from V and 3 from J, leaving 15 bases between them. CDR3 length equals 15 residues. Germline V lookup: CDR1 SGHDN, CDR2 FVKESK. This chain's CDR3 is CASSRVGTADTEAFF. CDR3 in DNA: TGTGCCAGCAGCCGGGTCGGGACGGCGGACACTGAAGCTTTCTTT.

This chain joins TRBV28 and TRBJ1-3; D is uncertain. This CDR3 region has 17 residues. Trimming took off 3 bases at V and 0 bases at J, with 15 bases between the two ends. From germline, CDR1 is MDHEN and CDR2 SYDVKM. CDR3 protein: CASSFSGIPLSGNTIYF. For the CDR3, the DNA is TGTGCCAGCAGTTTTTCGGGGATCCCCCTCTCTGGAAACACCATATATTTT. The complete variable domain, with remaining parts taken from reference TRBV28 and TRBJ1-3, reads DVKVTQSSRYLVKRTGEKVFLECVQDMDHENMFWYRQDPGLGLRLIYFSYDVKMKEKGDIPEGYSVSREKKERFSLILESASTNQTSMYLCASSFSGIPLSGNTIYFGEGSWLTVV.

The gene calls are TRBV5-8 and TRBJ2-5; D unclear. This CDR3 region has 13 residues. Trimming took 1 base from V and 3 from J, leaving 7 bases between them. Germline values: CDR1 SGHTS, CDR2 YDEGEE. CDR3 DNA: TGTGCCAGCAGCTTGATCGAAGAAGAGACCCAGTACTTC. This sequence encodes CASSLIEEETQYF. Based on the CDR3 plus reference TRBV5-8 and TRBJ2-5, the full variable domain is EAGVTQSPTHLIKTRGQQATLRCSPISGHTSVYWYQQALGLGLQFLLWYDEGEERNRGNFPPRFSGRQFPNYSSELNVNALELEDSALYLCASSLIEEETQYFGPGTRLLVL.

This clone has a single count. The V and J genes are TRBV29-1 and TRBJ2-2, with D uncertain. The V end was cut by 5 bases, the J end by 5 bases, with 12 bases between. Germline-derived CDR1 and CDR2 are SQVTM and ANQGSEA. The CDR3 covers 13 residues. CDR3 nucleotide sequence: TGCAGCGTTCAGCATCCACTAACCGGGGAGCTGTTTTTT. It is translated as CSVQHPLTGELFF.

V is TRBV6-6 and J is TRBJ2-1, with D perhaps matching TRBD1 (6 bases). Germline V gene lookup returns CDR1 MNHNY and CDR2 SVGAGI (reference sequence). CDR3 length: 13 residues. With 6 bases removed from V and 1 base from J, the gap between germline ends came to 7 bases. The CDR3 here is CASSQGSYNEQFF. The CDR3 nucleotides read TGTGCCAGCAGCCAGGGGTCCTACAATGAGCAGTTCTTC.

On this clone itself: Without the conserved terminal phenylalanine or tryptophan, this CDR3 likely stems from a read error. The DNA is omitted, as the CDR3 cannot be located on it reliably, and the CDR3 follows TCRdb's listing. V is TRBV6-7 and J is TRBJ1-1; the table names TRBD1, a call not compared with the DNA. Being an ORF, TRBV6-7 has a function that is uncertain. Inclusive of both ends, the CDR3 amounts to 10 amino acids. CDR3 region: CASSHYRQGG.

J is TRBJ2-3 and V is TRBV9, with 10 nucleotides matching TRBD2. The CDR3 has 16 residues. CDR1 SGDLS and CDR2 YYNGEE come from the germline V gene. V shed 2 bases, J shed 6 bases, and the junction held 9 bases outside the gene matches. CDR3 region: CASSVRAGGPSDTQYF. The CDR3 DNA reads TGTGCCAGCAGCGTTAGAGCGGGGGGGCCCTCGGATACGCAGTATTTT.

This chain uses TRBV29-1 with TRBJ1-2; D gene uncertain. This CDR3 region has 11 residues. Trimming stripped 4 bases from V and 8 bases from J, with 11 bases between. Germline loops: CDR1 SQVTM, CDR2 ANQGSEA. CDR3 sequence (DNA): TGCAGCGTTGCCACAAGAGAGGGCTACACCTTC. Its translation: CSVATREGYTF.

The chain combines TRBV18 with TRBJ2-7; D might be TRBD2 (6 bases). The CDR3 consists of 14 residues. Germline CDR1 KGHSH, CDR2 LQKENI. V was shortened by 6 bases and J by 1 base, with 13 bases between the two germline ends. CDR3 coding DNA: TGTGCCAGCTCGAGGGCTAGCGCGTCCTACGAGCAGTACGTC. This sequence encodes CASSRASASYEQYV.

The CDR3 DNA reads as TGCAGTGCAAAAGGGATCTATGGCTACACCTTC. It codes for CSAKGIYGYTF. The chain combines TRBV20-1 with TRBJ1-2; D remains ambiguous. V shed 6 bases and J shed 4 bases, with 9 bases lying between them. The CDR3 runs 11 residues. Germline CDR1 is DFQATT and CDR2 is SNEGSKA (reference sequence).